These T cell receptor beta chains were read from a single sample in a study of metastatic and nonmetastatic thyroid tumors. TCRdb recomputed clones from the PCR reads via MiXCR. The sample shows roughly 70,000 clones, roughly 18% of them seen only once. Sequencing was done on a sample of blood. These receptors were obtained from a female donor with papillary thyroid cancer or a benign thyroid nodule (not recorded which). Some clones in this sample may be carry-over from other donors' samples. Both conserved end residues are part of each CDR3. Expanded clones are given a class, and other clones once, few, many or no size at all.

v_call,clone_size,j_call,cdr3_aa
TRBV19,many,TRBJ2-5,CASSISGRIQETQYF
TRBV4-1,-,TRBJ2-7,CASSQSIAGPSYEQYF
TRBV20-1,many,TRBJ2-2,CREDDRGLTGELFF
TRBV2,many,TRBJ2-1,CASRGLGEETQWFF
TRBV6-5,few,TRBJ1-1,CASSYTGLRDTEAFF
TRBV30,many,TRBJ1-2,CAWTFSTDGYTF
TRBV18,-,TRBJ1-3,CASSPIGQGGNSGNTIYF
TRBV24-1,many,TRBJ1-2,CATSDPVDRSGYTF
TRBV11-2,many,TRBJ1-5,CASSLEGFTRNQPQHF
TRBV9,many,TRBJ2-1,CASSVESRVSYNEQFF
TRBV9,-,TRBJ1-4,CASSGDPGGLGEKLFF
TRBV12-3/TRBV12-4,-,TRBJ2-3,CASSSPRRGARQTQYF
TRBV30,-,TRBJ1-6,CACLTLSGSPLHF
TRBV6-2/TRBV6-3,-,TRBJ2-1,CASRTTSTEQFF
TRBV29-1,many,TRBJ1-2,CSVMTGANYGYTF
TRBV4-3,-,TRBJ1-2,CASSRTTTPGSGYTF
TRBV12-3/TRBV12-4,many,TRBJ2-1,CASSLIGGLYNEQFF
TRBV4-2,-,TRBJ2-7,CASSHPPEGGGTEQYF
TRBV2,many,TRBJ2-7,CASTAYEQYF
TRBV19,few,TRBJ1-6,CASSMVGSPLHF
TRBV12-3/TRBV12-4,few,TRBJ1-3,CASSLAQGGNTIYF
TRBV5-7,many,TRBJ1-3,CASSSDRGPGNTIYF
TRBV19,-,TRBJ2-5,CASSMGQGMKETQYF
TRBV2,many,TRBJ2-7,CASSEAQGYEQYF
TRBV5-1,many,TRBJ2-7,CASSFSRGYEQYF
TRBV27,many,TRBJ2-7,CASSLTGYQEQYF
TRBV7-9,-,TRBJ1-1,CASILTFGTEAFF
TRBV24-1,-,TRBJ2-7,CATSDLNGYEQYF
TRBV18,-,TRBJ2-7,CASSVDRALYEQYF
TRBV6-2/TRBV6-3,few,TRBJ1-5,CASSYWNQPQHF
TRBV19,many,TRBJ1-3,CASIADSGNTIYF
TRBV20-1,-,TRBJ2-1,CSASSTSGYNEQFF
TRBV6-1,many,TRBJ2-5,CASRLQETQYF
TRBV30,many,TRBJ1-2,CAWSVVGVPKDGYTF
TRBV11-2,-,TRBJ2-1,CASSLGLAGYNEQFF
TRBV5-1,many,TRBJ1-4,CASRQTTSTNEKLFF
TRBV5-5,many,TRBJ1-1,CASSFSSLGKNTEAFF
TRBV28,-,TRBJ2-7,CASSSDRGLPHEQYF
TRBV6-1,many,TRBJ1-1,CASSSQGETEAFF
TRBV9,few,TRBJ2-5,CASSVASRVETQYF
TRBV27,few,TRBJ2-7,CASSWRREGYEQYF
TRBV6-1,-,TRBJ2-3,CASRPRSGEDTQYF
TRBV12-3/TRBV12-4,many,TRBJ2-7,CASRKGYEQYF
TRBV7-9,many,TRBJ2-2,CASSLELDTGELFF
TRBV5-1,many,TRBJ1-1,CASSLAAGGTEAFF
TRBV7-9,many,TRBJ2-7,CASGGRGRDEQYF
TRBV2,many,TRBJ2-1,CAVPGQGRRNEQFF
TRBV5-4,-,TRBJ2-5,CASSMVVQETQYF
TRBV11-3,many,TRBJ2-1,CASSLRGGIYNEQFF
TRBV7-9,many,TRBJ2-2,CASSGTVTSGRAYTGELFF
TRBV7-6,many,TRBJ2-7,CASSPEMELSEQYF
TRBV2,many,TRBJ2-6,CASSGPVSGANVLTF
TRBV12-3/TRBV12-4,many,TRBJ2-7,CASTLGRGRSYEQYF